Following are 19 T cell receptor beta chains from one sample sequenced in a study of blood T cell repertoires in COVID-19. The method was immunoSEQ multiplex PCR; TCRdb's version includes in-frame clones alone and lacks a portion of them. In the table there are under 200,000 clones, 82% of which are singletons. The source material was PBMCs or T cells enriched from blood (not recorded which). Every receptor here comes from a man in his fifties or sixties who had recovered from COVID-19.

The CDR3 region has the DNA TGTGGACTGGGGCATGGAAGGTTTAATGAAAAACTGTTTTTT. Translating gives CGLGHGRFNEKLFF. This sequence joins TRBV30 and TRBJ1-4, with D possibly being TRBD1 (5 bases). The germline V gene encodes CDR1 GTSNPN and CDR2 SVGIG (reference sequence). CDR3 length equals 14 residues.

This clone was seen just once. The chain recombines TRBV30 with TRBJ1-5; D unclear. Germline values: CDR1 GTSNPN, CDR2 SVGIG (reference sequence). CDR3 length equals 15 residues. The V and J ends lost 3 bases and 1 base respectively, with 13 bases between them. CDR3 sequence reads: CAWSLERASNQPQHF. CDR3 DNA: TGTGCCTGGAGCTTAGAGAGGGCCAGCAATCAGCCCCAGCATTTT.

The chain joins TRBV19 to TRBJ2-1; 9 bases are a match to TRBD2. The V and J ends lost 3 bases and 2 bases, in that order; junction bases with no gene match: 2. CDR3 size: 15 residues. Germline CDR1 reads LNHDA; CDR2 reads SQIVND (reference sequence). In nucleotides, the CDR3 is TGTGCCAGTAGTATCGCTAGCGGGGCCTACAATGAGCAGTTCTTC. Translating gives CASSIASGAYNEQFF.

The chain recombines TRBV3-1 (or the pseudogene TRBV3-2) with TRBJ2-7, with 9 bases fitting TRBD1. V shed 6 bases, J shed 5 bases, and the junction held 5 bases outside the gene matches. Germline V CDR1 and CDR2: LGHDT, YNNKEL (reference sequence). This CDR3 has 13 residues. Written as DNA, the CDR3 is TGTGCCAGCAGAGAACAGGGGGCCGACGAGCAGTACTTC. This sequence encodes CASREQGADEQYF.

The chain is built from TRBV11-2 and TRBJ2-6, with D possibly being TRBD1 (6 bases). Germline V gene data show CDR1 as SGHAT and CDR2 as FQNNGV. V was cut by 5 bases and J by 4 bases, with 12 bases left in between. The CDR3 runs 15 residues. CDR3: CASSPQGYGANVLTF. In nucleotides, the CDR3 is TGTGCCAGCAGCCCACAGGGTTACGGGGCCAACGTCCTGACTTTC. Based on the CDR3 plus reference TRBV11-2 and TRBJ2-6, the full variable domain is EAGVAQSPRYKIIEKRQSVAFWCNPISGHATLYWYQQILGQGPKLLIQFQNNGVVDDSQLPKDRFSAERLKGVDSTLKIQPAKLEDSAVYLCASSPQGYGANVLTFGAGSRLTVL.

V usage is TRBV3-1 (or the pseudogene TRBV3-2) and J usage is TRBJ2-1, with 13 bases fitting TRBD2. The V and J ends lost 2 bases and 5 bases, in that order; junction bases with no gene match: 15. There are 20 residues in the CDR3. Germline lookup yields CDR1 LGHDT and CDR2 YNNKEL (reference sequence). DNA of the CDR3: TGTGCCAGCAGCCAAAAACCGGGACTAGCGGGATTAGGGACCCACAATGAGCAGTTCTTC. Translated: CASSQKPGLAGLGTHNEQFF.

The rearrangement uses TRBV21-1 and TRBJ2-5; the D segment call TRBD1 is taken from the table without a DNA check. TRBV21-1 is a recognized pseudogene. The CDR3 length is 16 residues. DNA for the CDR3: TGTGCCAGCAGCATCGGACAGGTTGGGATTCAAGAGACCCAGTACTTC. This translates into CASSIGQVGIQETQYF.

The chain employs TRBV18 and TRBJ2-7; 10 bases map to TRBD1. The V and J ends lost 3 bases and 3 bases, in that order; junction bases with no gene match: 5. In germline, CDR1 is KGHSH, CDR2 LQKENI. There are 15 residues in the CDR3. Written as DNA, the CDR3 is TGTGCCAGCTCACCTGGACAGGGGGTAGACTACGAGCAGTACTTC. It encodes CASSPGQGVDYEQYF.

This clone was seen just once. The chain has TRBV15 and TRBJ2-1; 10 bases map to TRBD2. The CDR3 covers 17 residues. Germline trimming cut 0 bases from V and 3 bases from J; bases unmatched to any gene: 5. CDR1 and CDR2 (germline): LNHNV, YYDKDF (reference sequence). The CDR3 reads CATSRDGQRGGYNEQFF. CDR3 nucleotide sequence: TGTGCCACCAGCAGAGATGGCCAGCGGGGGGGCTACAATGAGCAGTTCTTC. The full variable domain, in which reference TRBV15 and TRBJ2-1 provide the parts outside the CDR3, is DAMVIQNPRYQVTQFGKPVTLSCSQTLNHNVMYWYQQKSSQAPKLLFHYYDKDFNNEADTPDNFQSRRPNTSFCFLDIRSPGLGDTAMYLCATSRDGQRGGYNEQFFGPGTRLTVL.

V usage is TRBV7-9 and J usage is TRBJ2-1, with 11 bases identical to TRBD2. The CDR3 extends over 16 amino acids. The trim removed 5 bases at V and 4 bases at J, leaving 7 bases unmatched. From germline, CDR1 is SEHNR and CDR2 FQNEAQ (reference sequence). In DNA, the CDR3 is TGTGCCAGCAGCCCCCAGACTAGCGGGGTTTACAATGAGCAGTTCTTC. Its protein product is CASSPQTSGVYNEQFF.

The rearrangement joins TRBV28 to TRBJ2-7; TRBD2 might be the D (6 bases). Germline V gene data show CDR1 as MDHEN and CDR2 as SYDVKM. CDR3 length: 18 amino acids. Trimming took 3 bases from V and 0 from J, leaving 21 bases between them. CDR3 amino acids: CASSLPLVRDSSSYEQYF. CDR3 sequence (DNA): TGTGCCAGCAGTTTGCCGCTAGTTCGGGACTCGAGCTCCTACGAGCAGTACTTC.

The CDR3: CASSAGQNSNQPQHF. DNA of the CDR3: TGTGCCAGCAGCGCGGGACAGAATAGCAATCAGCCCCAGCATTTT. The chain has TRBV5-8 and TRBJ1-5; 7 bases match TRBD1. Germline loops: CDR1 SGHTS, CDR2 YDEGEE. This CDR3 has 15 amino acids. Trimming at V came to 4 bases and at J to 0 bases, leaving 4 bases not matched to a gene. Using reference TRBV5-8 and TRBJ1-5 for the parts outside the CDR3, the full variable domain is EAGVTQSPTHLIKTRGQQATLRCSPISGHTSVYWYQQALGLGLQFLLWYDEGEERNRGNFPPRFSGRQFPNYSSELNVNALELEDSALYLCASSAGQNSNQPQHFGDGTRLSIL.

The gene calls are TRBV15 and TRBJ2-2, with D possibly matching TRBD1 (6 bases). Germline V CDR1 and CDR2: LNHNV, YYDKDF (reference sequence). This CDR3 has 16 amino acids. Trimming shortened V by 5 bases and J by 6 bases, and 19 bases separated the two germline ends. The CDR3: CATSGVITGMSGELFF. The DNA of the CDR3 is TGTGCCACCAGCGGAGTCATCACAGGGATGTCCGGGGAGCTGTTTTTT.

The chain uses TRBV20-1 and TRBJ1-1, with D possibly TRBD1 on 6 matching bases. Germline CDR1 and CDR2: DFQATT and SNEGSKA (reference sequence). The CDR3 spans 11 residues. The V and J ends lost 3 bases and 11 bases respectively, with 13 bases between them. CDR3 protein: CSASSQGPAFF. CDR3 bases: TGCAGTGCTAGCTCACAGGGCCCGGCTTTCTTT.

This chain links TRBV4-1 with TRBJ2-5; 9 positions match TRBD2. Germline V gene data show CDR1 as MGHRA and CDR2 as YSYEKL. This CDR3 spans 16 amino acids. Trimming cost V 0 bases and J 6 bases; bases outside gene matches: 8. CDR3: CASSQESGGNYKTQYF. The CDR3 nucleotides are TGCGCCAGCAGCCAAGAAAGCGGGGGGAACTACAAGACCCAGTACTTC.

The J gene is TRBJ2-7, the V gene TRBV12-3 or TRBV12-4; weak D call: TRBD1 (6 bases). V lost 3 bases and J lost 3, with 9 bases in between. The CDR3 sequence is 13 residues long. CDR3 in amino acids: CASSFHRVYEQYF. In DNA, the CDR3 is TGTGCCAGCAGTTTCCACAGGGTCTACGAGCAGTACTTC.

CDR3 in amino acids: CAISPSGDSYNEQFF. The DNA for the CDR3 is TGTGCCATCAGTCCTAGCGGGGACTCCTACAATGAGCAGTTCTTC. This chain links TRBV10-3 with TRBJ2-1; 9 bases line up with TRBD2. The V and J ends lost 5 bases and 0 bases, in that order; junction bases with no gene match: 2. The CDR3 consists of 15 residues. Germline CDR1 and CDR2: ENHRY and SYGVKD.

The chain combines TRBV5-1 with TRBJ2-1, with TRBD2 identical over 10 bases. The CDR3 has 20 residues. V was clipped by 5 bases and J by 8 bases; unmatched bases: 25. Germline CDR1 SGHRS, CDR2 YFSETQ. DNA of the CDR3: TGCGCCAGCAGGCCTCGCCCTAGCGGGAGAGACCGGGCGAGATTGCATGAGCAGTTCTTC. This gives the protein CASRPRPSGRDRARLHEQFF.

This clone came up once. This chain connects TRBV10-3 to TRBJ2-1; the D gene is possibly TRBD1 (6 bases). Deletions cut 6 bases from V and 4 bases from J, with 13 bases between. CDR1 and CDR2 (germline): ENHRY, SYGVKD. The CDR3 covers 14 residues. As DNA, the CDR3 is TGTGCCATCAGCCGGGACATATTATACAATGAGCAGTTCTTC. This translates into CAISRDILYNEQFF.